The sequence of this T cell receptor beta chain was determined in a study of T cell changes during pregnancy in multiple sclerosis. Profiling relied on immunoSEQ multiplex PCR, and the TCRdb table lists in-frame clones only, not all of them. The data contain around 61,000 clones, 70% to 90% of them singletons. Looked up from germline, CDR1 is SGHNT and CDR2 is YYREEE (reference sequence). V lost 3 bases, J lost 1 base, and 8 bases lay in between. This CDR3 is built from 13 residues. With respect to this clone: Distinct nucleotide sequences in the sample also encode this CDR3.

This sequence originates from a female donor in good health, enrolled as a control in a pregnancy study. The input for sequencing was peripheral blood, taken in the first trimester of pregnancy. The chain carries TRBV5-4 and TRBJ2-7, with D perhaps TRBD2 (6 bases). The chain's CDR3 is CASSSGTSYEQYF. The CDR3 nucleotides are TGTGCCAGCAGCTCCGGGACTTCCTACGAGCAGTACTTC.